The present T cell receptor beta chain was sequenced within a study of blood T cell repertoires in COVID-19. This CDR3 region has 13 residues. Looked up from germline, CDR1 is LNHDA and CDR2 is SQIVND (reference sequence). V was cut by 3 bases and J by 5 bases, with 7 bases left in between. Clones were read by immunoSEQ multiplex PCR, and TCRdb kept only the in-frame ones, dropping some. Of about 670,000 clones in the sample, around 89% were seen once. Sample: peripheral blood. V usage is TRBV19 and J usage is TRBJ1-4; D is perhaps TRBD1 (6 bases). The clonotype comes from a woman younger than 30 with acute or convalescent COVID-19. The CDR3 DNA sequence: TGTGCCAGTAGTATCGGACAGAATGAAAAACTGTTTTTT. Residues: CASSIGQNEKLFF.